These 14 T cell receptor beta chains originate from one sample sequenced in a study of T-cell memory formation after mild COVID-19 listed by TCRdb under 2021. The library came from 5' RACE. The instrument given in TCRdb is Illumina NovaSeq 6000. TCRdb redid the processing of the public reads, applying fastp at Q25 and MiXCR, and retained in-frame beta chains. Here each entry gathers all rows of one CDR3 protein and keeps the most common genes and DNA. The sample data list under 450,000 distinct CDR3 sequences, and less than 25% of these were observed just once. Clones ranked in the top ten supply around 20% of the sample. Sequenced sample: PBMCs or a T cell subset sorted from them (not recorded which). The receptors were sampled from a man between 18 and 29 years old who had mild COVID-19 (a few samples of this study predate the infection). The sample titles of this study are shuffled in the database, so cell type and time point are left out; the donor was told from shared clones.

V is TRBV21-1 and J is TRBJ1-5; the D call in the table, TRBD1, was not verified against the DNA. TRBV21-1 is recorded as a pseudogene. This CDR3 has 17 amino acids. CDR3: CASSKRSREGSNQPQHF. As DNA, the CDR3 is TGTGCCAGCAGCAAGAGGTCCAGGGAAGGGAGCAATCAGCCCCAGCATTTT.

The sample holds a few counts of this clonotype. The chain has TRBV20-1 and TRBJ2-3; D may be TRBD2 (5 bases). The germline CDR1 and CDR2 sequences are DFQATT and SNEGSKA (reference sequence). V dropped 5 bases and J dropped 1 base, with 13 bases sitting between them. The CDR3 covers 14 residues. CDR3 coding DNA: TGCAGTGCTGAGCCGGGAATCGGCACAGATACGCAGTATTTT. Amino acid sequence: CSAEPGIGTDTQYF.

This clonotype was observed a handful of times. V and J are TRBV12-3 or TRBV12-4 and TRBJ2-1; TRBD1 matches at 8 bases. V was pared by 5 bases and J by 7 bases, with 4 bases of the junction left unmatched. The CDR3 consists of 13 residues. CDR3 sequence: CASSMDRENEQFF. The CDR3 bases are TGTGCCAGCAGTATGGACAGGGAGAATGAGCAGTTCTTC.

The CDR3 here is CASSPRQDNTGELFF. CDR3 DNA sequence: TGTGCCAGCTCACCACGCCAGGATAACACCGGGGAGCTGTTTTTT. J is TRBJ2-2 and V is TRBV18, with D unresolved. The germline V gene has CDR1 KGHSH and CDR2 LQKENI. V shed 1 base and J shed 2 bases, with 8 bases lying between them. CDR3 size: 15 residues.

The table lists this clonotype with a few counts. This chain connects TRBV7-2 to TRBJ2-1; D is unclear. The V gene's germline CDR1 is SGHTA and CDR2 FQGNSA. V lost 3 bases, J lost 8 bases, and 14 bases lay in between. The CDR3 consists of 14 residues. The CDR3 bases are TGTGCCAGCAGCTTTCTTAGGGTTTCGGATGAGCAGTTCTTC. It specifies CASSFLRVSDEQFF.

The chain combines TRBV7-9 with TRBJ2-2, with TRBD2 identical over 9 bases. The CDR3 covers 14 residues. CDR1 SEHNR and CDR2 FQNEAQ come from the germline V gene (reference sequence). J lost 5 bases, V lost 5 bases, and 3 bases had no gene match. CDR3 sequence reads: CASSPGLATGELFF. For the CDR3, the DNA is TGTGCCAGCAGCCCGGGACTAGCAACCGGGGAGCTGTTTTTT.

The V and J genes are TRBV7-9 and TRBJ1-4; TRBD1 matches at 11 bases. V lost 4 bases and J lost 3; bases outside the gene matches: 7. CDR1 and CDR2 from the germline V gene are SEHNR and FQNEAQ (reference sequence). The CDR3 loop spans 17 amino acids. The CDR3 reads CASSSDRGRGSNEKLFF. CDR3 nucleotides: TGTGCCAGCAGCTCGGACAGGGGGCGCGGGTCTAATGAAAAACTGTTTTTT.

The chain combines TRBV12-3 or TRBV12-4 with TRBJ2-3, with 7 bases identical to TRBD1. V lost 7 bases and J lost 3; bases outside the gene matches: 13. The CDR3 is made up of 16 amino acids. The CDR3 DNA follows: TGTGCCAGCACCCCCCTTGGGACAGAACAAACAGATACGCAGTATTTT. This gives the protein CASTPLGTEQTDTQYF.

In regard to this clonotype: Germline is not matched at one junction end, which may reflect a read error. The chain couples TRBV7-7 to TRBJ2-5; perhaps TRBD1 as D (6 bases). Looked up from germline, CDR1 is SSHAT and CDR2 is FNYEAQ (reference sequence). The CDR3 extends over 14 amino acids. CDR3 coding DNA: TGTGCTAGCAGCCCCGGTACAGGGAGCGAGACCCAGTACTTC. This translates into CASSPGTGSETQYF.

This clonotype has a single count. This chain connects TRBV12-3 or TRBV12-4 to TRBJ1-2, with unresolved D. There are 13 residues in the CDR3. V gave up 7 bases and J gave up 2 bases, with 11 bases separating them. CDR3 in DNA: TGTGCCAGCACTTACGGCCCCAACTATGGCTACACCTTC. Its protein product is CASTYGPNYGYTF.

This clonotype turned up a few times. The V gene is TRBV4-2, the J gene TRBJ1-1, with D perhaps TRBD1 (5 bases). Germline CDR1 and CDR2: LGHNA and YNFKEQ. Trimming removed 1 base at V and 1 base at J, with 13 bases between. This CDR3 comprises 16 residues. CDR3 DNA: TGTGCCAGCAGCCAAGGGGACCGCGCCACGAACACTGAAGCTTTCTTT. Its translation: CASSQGDRATNTEAFF.

This clonotype was detected a few times. The CDR3 loop is CASSPPGPGNTIYF. For the CDR3, the DNA is TGTGCCAGCTCACCACCGGGCCCCGGAAACACCATATATTTT. V and J are TRBV18 and TRBJ1-3; D gene unclear. V lost 0 bases, J lost 4 bases, and 7 bases lay in between. Germline V gene sequence: CDR1 KGHSH, CDR2 LQKENI. CDR3 length equals 14 residues.

The gene calls are TRBV28 and TRBJ2-2; D is possibly TRBD1 (7 bases). The CDR3 runs 15 residues. Germline CDR1 is MDHEN and CDR2 is SYDVKM. V shed 3 bases and J shed 6 bases, with 14 bases lying between them. Here the CDR3 reads CASSFRGARAGELFF. In DNA, the CDR3 is TGTGCCAGCAGTTTCAGGGGGGCCAGGGCCGGGGAGCTGTTTTTT.

This clonotype has only a few counts. The chain has TRBV5-6 and TRBJ2-7; D uncertain. The ends were cut back, 4 bases at V and 0 bases at J, with 11 bases in the middle. Germline V gene data show CDR1 as SGHDT and CDR2 as YYEEEE. The CDR3 is 14 amino acids. The CDR3 DNA follows: TGTGCCAGCAGCCAGGTCAGGAGCTCCTACGAGCAGTACTTC. Its translation is CASSQVRSSYEQYF.